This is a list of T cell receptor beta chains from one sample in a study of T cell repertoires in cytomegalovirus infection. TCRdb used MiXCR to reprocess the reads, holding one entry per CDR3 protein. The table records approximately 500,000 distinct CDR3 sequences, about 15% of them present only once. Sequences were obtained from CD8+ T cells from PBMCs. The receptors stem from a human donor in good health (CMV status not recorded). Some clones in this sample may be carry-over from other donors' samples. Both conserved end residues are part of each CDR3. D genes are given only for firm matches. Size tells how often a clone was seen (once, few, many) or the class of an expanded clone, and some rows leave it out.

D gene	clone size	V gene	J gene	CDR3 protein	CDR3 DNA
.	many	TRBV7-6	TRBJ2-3	CASSLIGQSTDTQYF	TGTGCCAGCAGCTTGATCGGACAGAGCACAGATACGCAGTATTTT
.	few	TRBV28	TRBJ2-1	CASSPLGPRNEQFF	TGTGCCAGCAGCCCCCTGGGGCCGAGGAATGAGCAGTTCTTC
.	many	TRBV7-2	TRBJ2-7	CASSLVVYEQYF	TGTGCCAGCAGCTTAGTGGTCTACGAGCAGTACTTC
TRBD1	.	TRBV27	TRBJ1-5	CASSTRDSRQPQHF	TGTGCCAGCAGTACCCGGGACAGTCGGCAGCCCCAGCATTTT
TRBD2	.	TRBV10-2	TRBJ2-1	CASSESLTSGNEQFF	TGCGCCAGCAGTGAGTCCTTGACTAGCGGGAATGAGCAGTTCTTC
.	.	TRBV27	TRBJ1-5	CDSSFGGLNQPQHF	TGTGACAGCAGTTTTGGGGGGCTGAATCAGCCCCAGCATTTT
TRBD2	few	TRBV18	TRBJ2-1	CASSPLGLAGGPADEQFF	TGTGCCAGCTCACCACTAGGACTAGCGGGAGGGCCGGCTGATGAGCAGTTCTTC
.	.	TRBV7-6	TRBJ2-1	CASRLLVISTYNEKFF	TGTGCAAGCAGATTGTTGGTAATATCCACCTACAATGAGAAGTTCTTC
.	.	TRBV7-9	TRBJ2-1	CASSDFSTMDKDEQFF	TGTGCCAGCAGCGATTTTTCAACAATGGACAAAGATGAGCAGTTCTTC
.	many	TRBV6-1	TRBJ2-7	CASRTGSREQYF	TGTGCCAGCAGGACGGGGTCCCGGGAGCAGTACTTC
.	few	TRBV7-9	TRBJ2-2	CASSLGSATSGELFF	TGTGCCAGCAGCTTAGGTTCGGCCACATCCGGGGAGCTGTTTTTT
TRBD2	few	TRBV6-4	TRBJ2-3	CASSDLAGGATDTQYF	TGTGCCAGCAGTGACCTAGCGGGAGGGGCCACAGATACGCAGTATTTT
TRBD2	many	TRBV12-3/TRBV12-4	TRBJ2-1	CASREGTIDEQFF	TGTGCCAGCAGAGAGGGGACTATAGATGAGCAGTTCTTC
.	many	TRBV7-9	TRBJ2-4	CASSSSRNIQYF	TGTGCCAGCAGCTCTAGCCGAAACATTCAGTACTTC
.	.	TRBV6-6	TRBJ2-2	CASSYPGTGELFF	TGTGCCAGCAGTTATCCAGGGACCGGGGAGCTGTTTTTT
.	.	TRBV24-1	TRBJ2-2	CATGWRPTGELFF	TGTGCCACCGGTTGGCGTCCCACCGGGGAGCTGTTTTTT
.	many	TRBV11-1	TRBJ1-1	CASSLEWSPNTEAFF	TGTGCCAGCAGCTTAGAATGGAGCCCCAACACTGAAGCTTTCTTT
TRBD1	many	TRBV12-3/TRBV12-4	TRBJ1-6	CASSFGTGSYNSPLHF	TGTGCCAGCAGTTTCGGGACAGGGTCCTATAATTCACCCCTCCACTTT
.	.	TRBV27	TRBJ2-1	CASSAAQSSYNEQFF	TGTGCCAGTTCGGCCGCACAAAGCTCCTACAATGAGCAGTTCTTC
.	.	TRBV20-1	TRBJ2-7	CSAPEVQGAHEQYF	TGCAGTGCCCCAGAGGTGCAGGGAGCCCACGAGCAGTACTTC
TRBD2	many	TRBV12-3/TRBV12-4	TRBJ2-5	CASSLETSLESYGTQYF	TGTGCCAGCAGTTTAGAGACTAGCCTAGAGAGTTACGGGACCCAGTACTTC
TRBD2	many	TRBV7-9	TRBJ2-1	CASSLVGGSFYNEQFF	TGTGCCAGCAGCTTAGTCGGCGGGAGCTTCTACAATGAGCAGTTCTTC
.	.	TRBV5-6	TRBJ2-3	CASSSRRTDTQYF	TGTGCCAGCAGCTCCAGGAGGACAGATACGCAGTATTTT
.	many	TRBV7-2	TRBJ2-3	CASSSTWGTDTQYF	TGTGCCAGCAGCTCTACTTGGGGCACAGATACGCAGTATTTT
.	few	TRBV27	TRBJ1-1	CASTDLSLNTEAFF	TGTGCCAGCACCGACCTCTCCCTGAACACTGAAGCTTTCTTT
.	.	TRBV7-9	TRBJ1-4	CASSTRDLNEKLFF	TGTGCCAGCAGCACCCGGGACCTTAATGAAAAACTGTTTTTT
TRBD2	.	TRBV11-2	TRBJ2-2	CASSFPASGGPNTGELFF	TGTGCCAGCAGCTTCCCTGCTAGCGGGGGCCCGAACACCGGGGAGCTGTTTTTT
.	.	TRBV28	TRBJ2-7	CASSFSRNPHEQYF	TGTGCCAGCAGTTTCTCCAGGAATCCCCACGAGCAGTACTTC
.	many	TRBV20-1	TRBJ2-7	CSARTDSFPSYEQYF	TGCAGTGCTAGAACCGACTCATTCCCCTCCTACGAGCAGTACTTC
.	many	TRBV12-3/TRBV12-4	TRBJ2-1	CASSLSGTNYNEQFF	TGTGCCAGCAGTTTATCAGGTACAAACTACAATGAGCAGTTCTTC
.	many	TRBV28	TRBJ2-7	CASSLLGQNYEQYF	TGTGCCAGCAGTTTATTAGGACAGAATTACGAGCAGTACTTC
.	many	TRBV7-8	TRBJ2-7	CASSQQGYEQYF	TGTGCCAGCAGCCAACAGGGCTACGAGCAGTACTTC
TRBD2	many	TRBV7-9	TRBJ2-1	CASSPDLAGAYNEQFF	TGTGCCAGCAGCCCCGATTTAGCGGGGGCCTACAATGAGCAGTTCTTC
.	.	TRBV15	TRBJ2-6	CATSPLRGSGANALTF	TGTGCCACCAGCCCCCTACGGGGTTCGGGGGCCAACGCCCTGACTTTC
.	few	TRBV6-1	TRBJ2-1	CASGPTVYNEQFF	TGTGCCAGCGGTCCGACGGTTTACAATGAGCAGTTCTTC
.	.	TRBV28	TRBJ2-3	CASSRLPREMTDTQYF	TGTGCCAGCAGTCGCCTACCTCGGGAGATGACAGATACGCAGTATTTT
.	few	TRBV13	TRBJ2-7	CASSLRSEYGQYF	TGTGCCAGCAGCTTAAGGAGTGAATACGGGCAGTACTTC
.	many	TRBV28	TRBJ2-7	CASSFLRKPYEQYF	TGTGCCAGCAGTTTTCTCAGGAAACCGTACGAGCAGTACTTC
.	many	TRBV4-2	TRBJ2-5	CASSQDFEARSDEAQYF	TGTGCCAGCAGCCAAGATTTCGAGGCTAGGAGTGATGAGGCCCAGTACTTC
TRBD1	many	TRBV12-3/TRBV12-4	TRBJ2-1	CASSPGQGYNEQFF	TGTGCCAGCAGCCCGGGACAGGGCTACAATGAGCAGTTCTTC
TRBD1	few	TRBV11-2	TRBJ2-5	CASSSTGTVKETQYF	TGTGCCAGCAGCTCCACAGGGACAGTTAAAGAGACCCAGTACTTC
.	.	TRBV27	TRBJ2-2	CASSGLGELFF	TGTGCCAGCAGTGGACTCGGGGAGCTGTTTTTT
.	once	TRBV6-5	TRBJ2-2	CASSYSGSLVGELFF	TGTGCCAGCAGTTACTCGGGCAGTTTAGTCGGGGAGCTGTTTTTT
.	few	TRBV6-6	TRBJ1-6	CASSPNRVRDSPLHF	TGTGCCAGCAGTCCCAACAGGGTTCGGGATTCACCCCTCCACTTT